The rows below give T cell receptor beta chains drawn from one sample of a study of OX40 agonist ivuxolimab in advanced cancers. The method was immunoSEQ multiplex PCR; TCRdb's version includes in-frame clones alone and lacks a portion of them. In the table there are approximately 60,000 clones, approximately 84% of which are singletons. The sample in question was CD4+ or CD8+ T cells sorted from blood, obtained in a trial of the OX40 agonist ivuxolimab. These receptors were collected from an adult with an advanced solid tumor such as melanoma, head and neck, liver or kidney cancer. Each CDR3 is given with its conserved first and last residue. D genes are given only for firm matches. Size is omitted from some rows. Given values are once, few, many or a class for expanded clones.

J: TRBJ1-4; V: TRBV27; D: -; size: -; CDR3: CASSFQGTNEKLFF; DNA: TGTGCCAGCAGTTTCCAGGGAACTAATGAAAAACTGTTTTTT
J: TRBJ2-5; V: TRBV9; D: -; size: -; CDR3: CASSVLGTLQETQYF; DNA: TGTGCCAGCAGCGTATTAGGGACACTTCAAGAGACCCAGTACTTC
J: TRBJ1-2; V: TRBV4-1; D: TRBD1; size: -; CDR3: CASSRETGGNYGYTF; DNA: TGCGCCAGCAGCCGAGAGACAGGGGGGAACTATGGCTACACCTTC
J: TRBJ1-6; V: TRBV7-3; D: -; size: few; CDR3: CASSDGNSPLHF; DNA: TGTGCCAGCAGCGACGGAAATTCACCCCTCCACTTT
J: TRBJ2-7; V: TRBV5-6; D: -; size: -; CDR3: CASSLGGLGSHEQYF; DNA: TGTGCCAGCAGCTTGGGGGGGTTAGGGTCCCACGAGCAGTACTTC
J: TRBJ2-7; V: TRBV7-9; D: -; size: few; CDR3: CASSQGSYEQYF; DNA: TGTGCCAGCAGCCAGGGTTCCTACGAGCAGTACTTC
J: TRBJ2-1; V: TRBV5-8; D: -; size: -; CDR3: CASSLGLSLDEQFF; DNA: TGTGCCAGCAGCTTAGGACTGAGCCTTGATGAGCAGTTCTTC
J: TRBJ2-1; V: TRBV5-8; D: -; size: -; CDR3: CASSLGTSRINEQFF; DNA: TGTGCCAGCAGCTTGGGGACTTCAAGAATAAATGAGCAGTTCTTC
J: TRBJ2-7; V: TRBV5-6; D: TRBD2; size: -; CDR3: CASSFRGGYYEQYF; DNA: TGTGCCAGCAGCTTTCGGGGGGGTTATTACGAGCAGTACTTC
J: TRBJ2-1; V: TRBV11-3; D: TRBD2; size: -; CDR3: CASSLGLAGYNEQFF; DNA: TGTGCCAGCAGCTTAGGGCTAGCGGGCTACAATGAGCAGTTCTTC
J: TRBJ1-1; V: TRBV5-1; D: -; size: -; CDR3: CANNVPEMNTEAFF; DNA: TGCGCCAACAACGTTCCCGAAATGAACACTGAAGCTTTCTTT
J: TRBJ2-7; V: TRBV6-5; D: -; size: -; CDR3: CASSYRTSYEQYF; DNA: TGTGCCAGCAGTTACCGGACCTCCTACGAGCAGTACTTC
J: TRBJ1-2; V: TRBV28; D: -; size: -; CDR3: CASSLDRSYGYTF; DNA: TGTGCCAGCAGTCTAGACAGAAGCTATGGCTACACCTTC
J: TRBJ2-2; V: TRBV6-5; D: TRBD1; size: once; CDR3: CASSYMGRGRPGELFF; DNA: TGTGCCAGCAGTTACATGGGCAGGGGGCGCCCCGGGGAGCTGTTTTTT
J: TRBJ1-1; V: TRBV19; D: -; size: -; CDR3: CASSIQGRNTEAFF; DNA: TGTGCCAGTAGTATCCAGGGGAGGAACACTGAAGCTTTCTTT
J: TRBJ2-1; V: TRBV11-3; D: TRBD1; size: -; CDR3: CASSLGQGINNEQFF; DNA: TGTGCCAGCAGCTTGGGACAGGGAATTAACAATGAGCAGTTCTTC
J: TRBJ2-4; V: TRBV5-1; D: -; size: -; CDR3: CASSLGPQNIQYF; DNA: TGCGCCAGCAGCTTAGGCCCCCAAAACATTCAGTACTTC
J: TRBJ1-1; V: TRBV13; D: -; size: -; CDR3: CASSLGAVTEAFF; DNA: TGTGCCAGCAGCTTAGGGGCAGTGACTGAAGCTTTCTTT
J: TRBJ2-7; V: TRBV6-6; D: -; size: -; CDR3: CASSYSEYEQYF; DNA: TGTGCCAGCAGTTACTCAGAATACGAGCAGTACTTC
J: TRBJ2-1; V: TRBV18; D: -; size: once; CDR3: CASSPSGGGLNEQFF; DNA: TGTGCCAGCTCACCCTCTGGAGGAGGGTTGAATGAGCAGTTCTTC
J: TRBJ2-2; V: TRBV9; D: -; size: -; CDR3: CASSVYVAEYTGELFF; DNA: TGTGCCAGCAGCGTTTATGTAGCGGAATACACCGGGGAGCTGTTTTTT
J: TRBJ1-4; V: TRBV23-1; D: -; size: once; CDR3: CASSQSAGAWGDATNEKLFF; DNA: TGCGCCAGCAGTCAATCGGCGGGAGCCTGGGGTGATGCAACTAATGAAAAACTGTTTTTT
J: TRBJ2-1; V: TRBV9; D: TRBD2; size: -; CDR3: CASSVRQREGNEQFF; DNA: TGTGCCAGCAGCGTGAGGCAGAGGGAGGGCAATGAGCAGTTCTTC
J: TRBJ2-7; V: TRBV7-9; D: TRBD1; size: -; CDR3: CASSLGGGVFGEQYF; DNA: TGTGCCAGCAGCTTAGGAGGGGGCGTCTTTGGAGAGCAGTACTTC
J: TRBJ1-4; V: TRBV7-6; D: TRBD1; size: -; CDR3: CASSLQAGGGEKLFF; DNA: TGTGCCAGCAGCTTACAGGCAGGGGGAGGTGAAAAACTGTTTTTT
J: TRBJ2-5; V: TRBV7-2; D: TRBD2; size: -; CDR3: CASSRTSGSKETQYF; DNA: TGTGCCAGCAGCCGGACTAGCGGGAGCAAAGAGACCCAGTACTTC
J: TRBJ2-2; V: TRBV4-3; D: TRBD1; size: -; CDR3: CASSPSTGTGELFF; DNA: TGCGCCAGCAGCCCCTCGACAGGGACCGGGGAGCTGTTTTTT
J: TRBJ2-7; V: TRBV5-4; D: -; size: -; CDR3: CASSQGDWGEQYF; DNA: TGTGCCAGCAGCCAAGGGGACTGGGGGGAGCAGTACTTC
J: TRBJ2-5; V: TRBV6-5; D: -; size: -; CDR3: CASSYWSYTTSGEQYF; DNA: TGTGCCAGCAGTTACTGGTCTTACACTACCTCCGGAGAGCAGTACTTC